This T cell receptor beta chain was recovered during a study of T-cell memory formation after mild COVID-19. Study as a whole: Largely, TCR clusters stayed within a single donor.

With respect to this clonotype: The antigen remains undetermined.

CDR1 and CDR2 (germline): MNHEY, SVGAGI. V was pared by 7 bases and J by 5 bases, with 5 bases of the junction left unmatched. The CDR3 totals 13 residues. Study-wide findings and caveats: Largely, contracting CD4+ clones fell within CM and EM, and contracting CD8+ clones within EMRA.

It was 5'RACE with constant-segment primers that produced the TCR alpha and TCR beta cDNA libraries, which carried sample barcodes and UMIs. TCRdb re-derived calls from the 5' RACE reads in MiXCR, one entry per CDR3 protein. The top ten clones hold around 13% of a sample with about 470,000 distinct CDR3 sequences, 20% to 25% of them seen once. This rearrangement joins TRBV6-5 to TRBJ1-1, with TRBD1 matching 9 bases. The sample was PBMCs or a T cell subset sorted from them (not recorded which). The TCR was taken from an adult woman who had mild COVID-19 (a few samples of this study predate the infection). Cell type and time point are not known. CDR3 sequence: CASTQGARTEAFF. CDR3 DNA sequence: TGTGCCAGCACACAGGGGGCGAGAACTGAAGCTTTCTTT.